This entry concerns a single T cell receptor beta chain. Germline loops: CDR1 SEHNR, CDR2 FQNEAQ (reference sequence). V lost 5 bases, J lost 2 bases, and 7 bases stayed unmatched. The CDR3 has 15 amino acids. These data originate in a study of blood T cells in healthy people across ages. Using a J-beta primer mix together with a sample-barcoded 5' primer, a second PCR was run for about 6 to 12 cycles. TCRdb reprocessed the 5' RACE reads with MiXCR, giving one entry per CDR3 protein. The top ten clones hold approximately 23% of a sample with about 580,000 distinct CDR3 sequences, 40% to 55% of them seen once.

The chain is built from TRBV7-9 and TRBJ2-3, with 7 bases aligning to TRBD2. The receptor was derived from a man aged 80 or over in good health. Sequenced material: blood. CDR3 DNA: TGTGCCAGCAGCGGCGCCGGGACTACCACAGATACGCAGTATTTT. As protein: CASSGAGTTTDTQYF.